The 22 T cell receptor beta chains given below trace back to one sample, sequenced in a study of blood T cell repertoires in COVID-19 (TCRdb year 2020). Receptor libraries were prepared by the immunoSEQ multiplex PCR assay. This immuneACCESS table, as held by TCRdb, lists in-frame sequences with V and J called but not all clones. Of the missing ones, under half trace to an unresolved V gene in checked studies; the others have no known cause. In this sample the table shows 250,000 or so clones, 86% of which occur a single time. The biggest ten clones account for over 9% of the sample. Sequenced sample: peripheral blood. The receptor set was obtained from a man aged 80 or over with acute or convalescent COVID-19.

The rearrangement uses TRBV5-6 and TRBJ1-2; no firm D call. Germline V gene data show CDR1 as SGHDT and CDR2 as YYEEEE. The V end lost 4 bases, the J end lost 6 bases, and 10 bases lay between the germline ends. This CDR3 contains 12 residues. This CDR3 is CASSPGLHGYTF. CDR3 DNA: TGTGCCAGCAGCCCTGGGCTGCATGGCTACACCTTC.

This clone was detected only once. The rearrangement links TRBV7-2 to TRBJ1-6; 8 bases fit TRBD1. Germline V gives CDR1 SGHTA, CDR2 FQGNSA. V dropped 1 base and J dropped 10; count of bases not matched to a gene: 6. CDR3 length: 15 amino acids. The CDR3 nucleotides are TGTGCCAGCAGCTTAGGGAGCAGGGGGCTCTCACCCCTCCACTTT. It codes for CASSLGSRGLSPLHF. Combining the CDR3 with reference TRBV7-2 and TRBJ1-6 gives the whole variable domain GAGVSQSPSNKVTEKGKDVELRCDPISGHTALYWYRQSLGQGLEFLIYFQGNSAPDKSGLPSDRFSAERTGGSVSTLTIQRTQQEDSAVYLCASSLGSRGLSPLHFGNGTRLTVT.

The chain carries TRBV9 and TRBJ1-2, with D unclear. Trimming cost V 0 bases and J 9 bases, with 12 bases left between them. The CDR3 spans 13 residues. Looked up from germline, CDR1 is SGDLS and CDR2 is YYNGEE. In nucleotides, the CDR3 is TGTGCCAGCAGCGTAGGAACATCCGAAAGCTACACCTTC. Protein: CASSVGTSESYTF.

This clone appeared a single time. The gene calls are TRBV7-8 and TRBJ1-1; a weak D match, TRBD1 (5 bases). The CDR3 has 14 amino acids. Per the germline V gene, CDR1 is SGHVS and CDR2 is FQNEAQ. V gave up 5 bases and J gave up 0 bases, with 10 bases separating them. CDR3 protein: CASSTRVMNTEAFF. CDR3 nucleotide sequence: TGTGCCAGCAGCACCAGGGTTATGAACACTGAAGCTTTCTTT.

In this sample, this clone turned up once. This chain connects TRBV4-3 to TRBJ1-1; D is perhaps TRBD1 (5 bases). V lost 3 bases and J 1 base, leaving 9 bases between the germline ends. CDR1 and CDR2 from the germline V gene are LGHNA and YSLEER. The CDR3 totals 14 residues. The CDR3: CASSHRGGNTEAFF. For the CDR3, the DNA is TGCGCCAGCAGCCACCGGGGGGGGAACACTGAAGCTTTCTTT.

In this sample, this clone turned up a few times. The rearrangement joins TRBV28 to TRBJ2-1; TRBD2 matches 7 bases. With V trimmed by 5 bases and J by 3 bases, 7 bases remained unmatched. The CDR3 runs to 15 residues. Per the germline V gene, CDR1 is MDHEN and CDR2 is SYDVKM. The CDR3 DNA reads TGTGCCAGCAGTCAAACTAGCGTTCACTACAATGAGCAGTTCTTC. Protein: CASSQTSVHYNEQFF.

The gene calls are TRBV7-9 and TRBJ2-7; 7 bases line up with TRBD2. The germline V gene encodes CDR1 SEHNR and CDR2 FQNEAQ (reference sequence). Trimming removed 2 bases from V and 0 bases from J; junction bases left unmatched: 10. CDR3 size: 17 residues. CDR3 DNA sequence: TGTGCCAGCAGCTTAACGTCCTCAGCGGGGATCTCCTACGAGCAGTACTTC. This gives the protein CASSLTSSAGISYEQYF.

This clone appeared a few times. The chain has TRBV9 and TRBJ1-3, with 8 bases fitting TRBD1. Germline V gives CDR1 SGDLS, CDR2 YYNGEE. This CDR3 has 18 residues. With 1 base clipped from V and 2 bases from J, the junction kept 11 bases outside the gene matches. CDR3 in amino acids: CASSVSPTDRGPGNTIYF. The CDR3 region has the DNA TGTGCCAGCAGCGTAAGCCCAACCGACAGGGGCCCTGGAAACACCATATATTTT.

This clone was observed a handful of times. V is TRBV7-3 and J is TRBJ2-2; 7 positions agree with TRBD1. The V segment lost 5 bases and the J segment 2 bases; nucleotides outside the gene matches: 2. The length of the CDR3 is 14 residues. Germline CDR1 reads SGHTA; CDR2 reads FQGTGA. The CDR3 sequence: CASSRDSNTGELFF. Written as DNA, the CDR3 is TGTGCCAGCAGCCGGGACAGCAACACCGGGGAGCTGTTTTTT.

The chain combines TRBV18 with TRBJ1-5; 9 bases align to TRBD1. The ends lost 2 bases at V and 0 bases at J; junction bases unmatched: 5. Germline V CDR1 and CDR2: KGHSH, LQKENI. The CDR3 covers 17 residues. The CDR3 is CASSPWDRDHSNQPQHF. In nucleotides, the CDR3 is TGTGCCAGCTCACCATGGGACAGGGACCATAGCAATCAGCCCCAGCATTTT.

The chain carries TRBV5-1 and TRBJ1-6, with a tentative D call TRBD1 (5 bases). The V end lost 6 bases, the J end lost 6 bases, and 16 bases lay between the germline ends. The CDR3 is 15 amino acids. CDR1 is SGHRS and CDR2 is YFSETQ in the germline V gene. The CDR3 region has the DNA TGCGCCAGCACCCCCTCAGGGAATTCTAATTCACCCCTCCACTTT. It yields the protein CASTPSGNSNSPLHF.

The chain employs TRBV5-8 and TRBJ1-6; no definite D call. Germline CDR1 SGHTS, CDR2 YDEGEE. V was shortened by 4 bases and J by 0 bases, with 11 bases between the two germline ends. The CDR3 runs to 16 residues. The chain's CDR3 is CASSRIGSSYNSPLHF. CDR3 nucleotide sequence: TGTGCCAGCAGCCGCATCGGGAGCTCCTATAATTCACCCCTCCACTTT.

The rearrangement joins TRBV18 to TRBJ2-7, with D possibly TRBD2 on 5 matching bases. The CDR3 extends over 14 amino acids. Trimming shortened V by 2 bases and J by 7 bases, and 15 bases separated the two germline ends. Germline lookup yields CDR1 KGHSH and CDR2 LQKENI. CDR3 region: CASSPKASSGEQYF. The CDR3, as DNA: TGTGCCAGCTCACCAAAGGCCTCATCGGGGGAGCAGTACTTC.

This rearrangement joins TRBV28 to TRBJ1-5, with D possibly TRBD1 on 5 matching bases. This CDR3 contains 15 residues. V was shortened by 6 bases and J by 4 bases, with 16 bases between the two germline ends. Per germline, CDR1 MDHEN and CDR2 SYDVKM. Here the CDR3 DNA reads TGTGCCAGCAGCCCCCCCCCGGGGGTAAATCAGCCCCAGCATTTT. This codes for CASSPPPGVNQPQHF.

V is TRBV28 and J is TRBJ1-1; 7 positions agree with TRBD1. The CDR3 is made up of 21 amino acids. Per germline, CDR1 MDHEN and CDR2 SYDVKM. Trimming took 1 base from V and 8 from J; bases not matched to a gene: 28. The CDR3 DNA is TGTGCCAGCAGTTTATCGAGACAGGGTCATCCTCAGGGCAGCGCCCGGTACGAAGCTTTCTTT. The encoded protein is CASSLSRQGHPQGSARYEAFF.

V is TRBV5-8 and J is TRBJ1-1; 10 bases fit TRBD1. CDR3 length: 19 amino acids. The J segment lost 0 bases and the V segment lost 2 bases, leaving 13 bases of the junction unmatched. The germline gives CDR1 SGHTS, CDR2 YDEGEE. The CDR3 loop reads CASSFPGQGSFFMNTEAFF. CDR3 sequence (DNA): TGTGCCAGCAGCTTCCCGGGACAGGGGTCGTTTTTTATGAACACTGAAGCTTTCTTT.

V gene TRBV5-1 combines with J gene TRBJ2-1; D perhaps matches TRBD1 (6 bases). Germline assignment: CDR1 SGHRS and CDR2 YFSETQ. The V end was cut by 1 base, the J end by 7 bases, with 12 bases between. The CDR3 is made up of 14 amino acids. CDR3 region: CASSLLRGGNEQFF. CDR3 nucleotide sequence: TGCGCCAGCAGCTTGCTCAGGGGCGGGAATGAGCAGTTCTTC. Full variable domain (outside the CDR3, taken from reference TRBV5-1 and TRBJ2-1): KAGVTQTPRYLIKTRGQQVTLSCSPISGHRSVSWYQQTPGQGLQFLFEYFSETQRNKGNFPGRFSGRQFSNSRSEMNVSTLELGDSALYLCASSLLRGGNEQFFGPGTRLTVL.

This CDR3 is CASSFGINTEAFF. CDR3 coding DNA: TGTGCCAGCAGTTTCGGGATTAACACTGAAGCTTTCTTT. V gene TRBV27 combines with J gene TRBJ1-1, with D unresolved. Per germline, CDR1 MNHEY and CDR2 SMNVEV (reference sequence). The CDR3 runs 13 residues. With 3 bases removed from V and 2 bases from J, the gap between germline ends came to 7 bases.

The chain links TRBV7-2 to TRBJ2-2; D call uncertain. CDR1 is SGHTA and CDR2 is FQGNSA in the germline V gene. CDR3 length equals 14 residues. The V end lost 3 bases, the J end lost 3 bases, and 8 bases lay between the germline ends. This CDR3 is CASSFIVDTGELFF. The CDR3 DNA reads TGTGCCAGCAGCTTCATAGTGGACACCGGGGAGCTGTTTTTT.

The count of this clone is one. V usage is TRBV3-1 (or the pseudogene TRBV3-2) and J usage is TRBJ2-3, with 7 bases aligning to TRBD2. V gave up 4 bases and J gave up 3 bases; unmatched junction bases: 4. The CDR3 totals 14 residues. Germline values: CDR1 LGHDT, CDR2 YNNKEL (reference sequence). The DNA for the CDR3 is TGTGCCAGCAGCCGCGGGAGAATTACAGATACGCAGTATTTT. It encodes CASSRGRITDTQYF.

J is TRBJ1-3 and V is TRBV7-2, with TRBD1 as a possible D gene (5 bases). The V gene lost 3 bases and the J gene lost 4 bases, with 13 bases spanning the gap. The CDR3 covers 15 residues. CDR1 and CDR2 (germline): SGHTA, FQGNSA. The CDR3 here is CASSLSLRQGNTIYF. The DNA of the CDR3 is TGTGCCAGCAGCTTGAGTCTTCGACAGGGAAACACCATATATTTT.

As regards this clone: Other nucleotide sequences from this sample produce the same CDR3. The rearrangement uses TRBV5-1 and TRBJ2-7; a possible D gene is TRBD2 (6 bases). The CDR3 is 14 amino acids. Trimming pared 0 bases from V and 2 bases from J, leaving 9 bases between. Germline lookup yields CDR1 SGHRS and CDR2 YFSETQ. CDR3 sequence: CASSLVGLTYEQYF. As DNA, the CDR3 is TGCGCCAGCAGCTTGGTGGGACTGACCTACGAGCAGTACTTC.